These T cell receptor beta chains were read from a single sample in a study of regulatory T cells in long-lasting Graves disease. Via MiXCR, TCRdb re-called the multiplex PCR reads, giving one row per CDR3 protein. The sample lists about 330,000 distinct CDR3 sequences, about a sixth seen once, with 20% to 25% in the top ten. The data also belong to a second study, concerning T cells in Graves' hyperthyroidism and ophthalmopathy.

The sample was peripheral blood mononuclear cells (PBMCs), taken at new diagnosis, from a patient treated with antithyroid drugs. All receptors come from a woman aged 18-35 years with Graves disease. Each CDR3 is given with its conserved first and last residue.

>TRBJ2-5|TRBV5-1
CASSLGTGNQETQYF
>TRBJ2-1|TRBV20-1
CSTTSGFYNEQFF
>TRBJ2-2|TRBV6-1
CASRFGGTGGELFF
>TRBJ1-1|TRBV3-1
CASSQAGGSTEAFF
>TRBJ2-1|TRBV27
CASLTSGRPDEQFF
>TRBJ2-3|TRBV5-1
CASSGRTGNTDTQYF
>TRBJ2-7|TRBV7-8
CASSFKLRYEQYF
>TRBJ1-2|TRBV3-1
CASSQLNYGYTF
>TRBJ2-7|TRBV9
CASRNRERYEQYF
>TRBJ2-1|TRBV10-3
CAISELSWRASYNEQFF
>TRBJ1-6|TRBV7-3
CASSTGTGPSSYNSPLHF
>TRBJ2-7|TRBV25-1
CASSDRDYEQYF
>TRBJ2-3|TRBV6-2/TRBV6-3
CASSYEGDYTDTQYF
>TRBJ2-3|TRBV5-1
CASSPRGEAPPDTQYF
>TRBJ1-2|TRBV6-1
CASRSGRYYGYTF